This T cell receptor (beta chain) was recorded in a study of cytomegalovirus exposure and HLA in healthy donors. The wider study: Early on, a data release was issued that held 85 million to 95 million unique TCRs from HLA-typed donors.

Points on this clone: Antigen specificity is unknown.

From germline, CDR1 is SGHRS and CDR2 YFSETQ. The CDR3 is 13 amino acids. Trimming took off 2 bases at V and 3 bases at J, with 7 bases between the two ends. Study-wide results and limits: A later analysis showed TCR association rates differing by HLA locus, peaking at DRB1 and lowest at HLA-C. Most subjects' HLA-A and HLA-B alleles were reportedly predicted from TCR beta sequences.

PCR amplification relied on 60 Vbeta primers (plus 13 Jbeta primers). Method: immunoSEQ multiplex PCR; TCRdb's copy keeps in-frame clones and lacks some. This sample has under 250,000 clones; 80% to 90% occur once, and the top ten carry 0.24%. Donors sampled were nominally healthy, though unrecorded immune exposures were likely. This receptor was obtained from a girl aged 2 to 9 in good health and CMV-seronegative. The specimen was PBMCs. The chain employs TRBV5-1 and TRBJ2-3, with D unclear. The chain's CDR3 is CASSFSRTDTQYF. The DNA of the CDR3 is TGCGCCAGCAGCTTCTCGCGGACAGATACGCAGTATTTT.